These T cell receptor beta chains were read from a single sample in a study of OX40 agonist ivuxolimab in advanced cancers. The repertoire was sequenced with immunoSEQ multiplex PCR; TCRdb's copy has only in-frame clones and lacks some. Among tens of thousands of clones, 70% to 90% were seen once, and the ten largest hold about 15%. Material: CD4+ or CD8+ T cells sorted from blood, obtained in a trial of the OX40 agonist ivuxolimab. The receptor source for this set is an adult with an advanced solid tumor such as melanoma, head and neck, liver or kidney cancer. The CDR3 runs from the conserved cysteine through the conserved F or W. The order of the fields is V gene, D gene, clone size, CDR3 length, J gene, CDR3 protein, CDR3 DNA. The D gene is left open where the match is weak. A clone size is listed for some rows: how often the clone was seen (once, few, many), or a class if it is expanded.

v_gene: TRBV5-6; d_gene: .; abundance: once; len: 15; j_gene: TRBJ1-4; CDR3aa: CASRFRDTTNEKLFF; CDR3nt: TGTGCCAGCAGATTCCGGGACACTACAAATGAAAAACTGTTTTTT
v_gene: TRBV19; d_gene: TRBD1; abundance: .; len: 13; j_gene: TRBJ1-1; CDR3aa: CATRTGEGTEAFF; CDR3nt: TGTGCCACTCGGACAGGGGAGGGGACTGAAGCTTTCTTT
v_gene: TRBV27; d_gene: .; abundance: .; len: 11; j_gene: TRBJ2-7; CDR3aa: CASSRGREQYF; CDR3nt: TGTGCCAGCAGTAGGGGTCGGGAGCAGTACTTC
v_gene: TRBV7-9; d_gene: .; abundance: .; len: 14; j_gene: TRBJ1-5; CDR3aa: CASSSDGSNQPQHF; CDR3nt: TGTGCCAGCAGCTCGGACGGTAGCAATCAGCCCCAGCATTTT
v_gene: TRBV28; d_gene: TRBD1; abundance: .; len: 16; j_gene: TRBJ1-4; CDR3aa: CASRSIDRGRNEKLFF; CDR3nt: TGTGCCAGCAGAAGTATAGACAGGGGTAGAAATGAAAAACTGTTTTTT
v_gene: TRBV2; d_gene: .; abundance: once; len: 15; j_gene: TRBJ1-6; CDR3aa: CASSDRSSYNSPLHF; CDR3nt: TGTGCCAGCAGTGACAGGAGCTCCTATAATTCACCCCTCCACTTT
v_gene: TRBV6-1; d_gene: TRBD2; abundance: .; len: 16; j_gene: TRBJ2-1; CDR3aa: CACSERGGGGYNEQFF; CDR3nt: TGTGCCTGCAGTGAAAGGGGAGGCGGGGGGTACAATGAGCAGTTCTTC
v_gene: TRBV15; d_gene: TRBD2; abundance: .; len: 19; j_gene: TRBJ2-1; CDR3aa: CATSRAFVRTSGGGNEQFF; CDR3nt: TGTGCCACCAGCAGAGCTTTCGTCCGGACTAGCGGGGGGGGCAATGAGCAGTTCTTC
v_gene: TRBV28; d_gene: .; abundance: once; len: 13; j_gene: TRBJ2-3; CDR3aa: CASSGTGTDTQYF; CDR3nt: TGTGCCAGCAGTGGGACGGGCACAGATACGCAGTATTTT
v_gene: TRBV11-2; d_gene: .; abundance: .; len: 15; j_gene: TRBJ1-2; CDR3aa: CASSRDRAEDYGYTF; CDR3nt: TGTGCCAGCAGCCGAGACCGGGCTGAAGACTATGGCTACACCTTC
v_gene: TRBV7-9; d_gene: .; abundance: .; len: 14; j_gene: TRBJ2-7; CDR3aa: CASSFLDSNPGQYF; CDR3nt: TGTGCCAGCAGCTTCCTTGACTCCAATCCCGGGCAGTACTTC
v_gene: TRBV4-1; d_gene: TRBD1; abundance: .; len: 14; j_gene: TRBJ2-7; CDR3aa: CASSQVLTGREQYF; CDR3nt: TGCGCCAGCAGCCAAGTCTTGACAGGGCGGGAGCAGTACTTC
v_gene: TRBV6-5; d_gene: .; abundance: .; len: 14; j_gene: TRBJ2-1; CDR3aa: CASSSYPQGYEQFF; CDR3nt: TGTGCCAGCAGTTCGTATCCCCAGGGGTATGAGCAGTTCTTC
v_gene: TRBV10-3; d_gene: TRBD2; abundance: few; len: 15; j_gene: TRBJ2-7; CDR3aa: CAISGTSGTTYEQYF; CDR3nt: TGTGCCATCAGTGGGACTAGCGGCACCACCTACGAGCAGTACTTC
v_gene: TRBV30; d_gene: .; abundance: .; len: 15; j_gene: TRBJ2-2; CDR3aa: CAWSVRITEHRGAVF; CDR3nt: TGTGCCTGGAGTGTACGGATAACTGAACACCGGGGAGCTGTTTTT
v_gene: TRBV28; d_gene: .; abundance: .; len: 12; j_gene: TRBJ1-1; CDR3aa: CASSFFNTEAFF; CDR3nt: TGTGCCAGCAGTTTTTTTAACACTGAAGCTTTCTTT
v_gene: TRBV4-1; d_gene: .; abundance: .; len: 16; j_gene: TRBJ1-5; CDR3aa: CASSQDSRYSNQPQHF; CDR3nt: TGCGCCAGCAGCCAAGATTCACGGTATAGCAATCAGCCCCAGCATTTT
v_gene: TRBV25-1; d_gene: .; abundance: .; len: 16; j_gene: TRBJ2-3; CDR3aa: CASSGSAVASADTQYF; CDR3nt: TGTGCCAGCAGTGGTTCGGCGGTAGCGTCCGCAGATACGCAGTATTTT
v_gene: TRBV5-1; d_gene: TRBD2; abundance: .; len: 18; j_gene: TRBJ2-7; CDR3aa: CASSLVMTSGSTAYEQYF; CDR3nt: TGCGCCAGCAGCTTGGTTATGACTAGCGGGAGTACGGCCTACGAGCAGTACTTC
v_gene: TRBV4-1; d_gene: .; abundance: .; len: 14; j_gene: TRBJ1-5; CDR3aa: CASSQGQGGQPQHF; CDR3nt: TGCGCCAGCAGCCAAGGGCAGGGAGGCCAGCCCCAGCATTTT
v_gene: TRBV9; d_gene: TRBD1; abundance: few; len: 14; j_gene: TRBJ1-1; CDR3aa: CASSGQGLNTEAFF; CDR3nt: TGTGCCAGCAGCGGACAGGGTCTAAACACTGAAGCTTTCTTT
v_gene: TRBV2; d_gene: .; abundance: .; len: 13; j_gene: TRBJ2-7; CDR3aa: CASSVGRTYEQYF; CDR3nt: TGTGCCAGCAGTGTTGGTAGAACTTACGAGCAGTACTTC
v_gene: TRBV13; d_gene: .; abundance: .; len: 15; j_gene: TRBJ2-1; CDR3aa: CASSLGAGSYNEQFF; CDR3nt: TGTGCCAGCAGCTTAGGAGCGGGCTCCTACAATGAGCAGTTCTTC
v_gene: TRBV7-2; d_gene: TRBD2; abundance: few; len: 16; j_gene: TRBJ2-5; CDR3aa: CASSRTSGRQGETQYF; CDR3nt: TGTGCCAGCAGCCGGACTAGCGGGAGGCAGGGAGAGACCCAGTACTTC
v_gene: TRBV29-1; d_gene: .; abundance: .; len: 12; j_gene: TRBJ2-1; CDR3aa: CSVVGEGLEQFF; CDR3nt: TGCAGCGTTGTCGGAGAGGGACTCGAGCAGTTCTTC
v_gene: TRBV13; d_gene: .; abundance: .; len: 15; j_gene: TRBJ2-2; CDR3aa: CASSLGLPSGGELFF; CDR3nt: TGTGCCAGCAGCTTAGGCCTCCCGAGCGGGGGGGAGCTGTTTTTT
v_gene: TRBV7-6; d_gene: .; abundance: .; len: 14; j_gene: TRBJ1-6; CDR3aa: CATGGSSYNSPLHF; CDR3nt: TGTGCCACCGGCGGGAGCTCCTATAATTCACCCCTCCACTTT
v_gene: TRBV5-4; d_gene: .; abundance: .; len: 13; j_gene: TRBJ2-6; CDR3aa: CAFGGSGANVLTF; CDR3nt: TGTGCCTTCGGGGGTTCTGGGGCCAACGTCCTGACTTTC
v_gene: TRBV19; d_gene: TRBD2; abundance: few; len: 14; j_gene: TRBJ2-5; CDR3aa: CASSKRGGQQTQYF; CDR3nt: TGTGCCAGTAGTAAACGGGGGGGCCAACAGACCCAGTACTTC
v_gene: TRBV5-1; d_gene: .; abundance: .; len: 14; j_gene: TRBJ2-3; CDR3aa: CASSLWGGTDTQYF; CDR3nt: TGCGCCAGCAGCTTGTGGGGCGGCACAGATACGCAGTATTTT
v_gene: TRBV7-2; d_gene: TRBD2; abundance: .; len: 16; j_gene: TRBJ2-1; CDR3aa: CASSLTGTSGRNEQFF; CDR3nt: TGTGCCAGCAGCTTAACCGGGACTAGCGGGAGGAATGAGCAGTTCTTC
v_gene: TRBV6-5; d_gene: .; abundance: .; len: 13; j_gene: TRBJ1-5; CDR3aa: CASPLREGQPQHF; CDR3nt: TGTGCCAGCCCCCTGCGGGAAGGGCAGCCCCAGCATTTT
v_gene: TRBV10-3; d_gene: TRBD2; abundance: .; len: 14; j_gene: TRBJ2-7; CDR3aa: CAIGTSGRLYEQYF; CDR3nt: TGTGCCATCGGGACTAGCGGGAGGCTATACGAGCAGTACTTC
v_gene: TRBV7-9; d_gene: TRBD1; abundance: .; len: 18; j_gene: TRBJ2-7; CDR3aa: CASSTSLGTGKRGYEQYF; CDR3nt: TGTGCCAGCAGCACGTCCCTCGGGACAGGGAAACGAGGGTACGAGCAGTACTTC
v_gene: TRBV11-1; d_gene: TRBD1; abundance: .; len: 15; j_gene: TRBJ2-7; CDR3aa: CASSYGTGFGYEQYF; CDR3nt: TGTGCCAGCAGCTACGGGACAGGGTTTGGCTACGAGCAGTACTTC
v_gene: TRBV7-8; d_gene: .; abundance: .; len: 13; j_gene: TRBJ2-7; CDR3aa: CASSLVTGREQYF; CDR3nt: TGTGCCAGCAGCTTAGTGACAGGGAGGGAGCAGTACTTC
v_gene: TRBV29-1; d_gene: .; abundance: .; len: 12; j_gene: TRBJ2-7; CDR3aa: CSVEEEGYEQYF; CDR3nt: TGCAGCGTTGAAGAGGAGGGCTACGAGCAGTACTTC
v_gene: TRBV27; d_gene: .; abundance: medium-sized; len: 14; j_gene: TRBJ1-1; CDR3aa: CASSPLGGSTEAFF; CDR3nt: TGTGCCAGCAGTCCCTTAGGGGGAAGCACTGAAGCTTTCTTT
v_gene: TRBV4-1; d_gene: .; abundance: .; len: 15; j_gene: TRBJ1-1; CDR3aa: CASSQGGALNTEAFF; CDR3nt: TGCGCCAGCAGCCAAGGGGGAGCCCTGAACACTGAAGCTTTCTTT
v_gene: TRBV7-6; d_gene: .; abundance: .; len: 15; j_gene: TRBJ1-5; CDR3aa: CASSLDSGGKGPQHF; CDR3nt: TGTGCCAGCAGCTTAGACAGCGGGGGCAAAGGTCCCCAGCATTTT
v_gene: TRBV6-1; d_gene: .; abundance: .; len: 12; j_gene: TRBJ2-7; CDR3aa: CASRNSRDEQYF; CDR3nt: TGTGCCAGCCGTAATTCCAGGGACGAGCAGTACTTC
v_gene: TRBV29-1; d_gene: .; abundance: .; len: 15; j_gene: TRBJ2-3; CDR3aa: CSVEREGLATDTQYF; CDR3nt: TGCAGCGTTGAGAGGGAAGGGCTAGCCACAGATACGCAGTATTTT
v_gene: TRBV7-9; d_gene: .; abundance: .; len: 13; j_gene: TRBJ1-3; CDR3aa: CASRTSSGNTIYF; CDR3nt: TGTGCCAGCCGGACATCTTCTGGAAACACCATATATTTT
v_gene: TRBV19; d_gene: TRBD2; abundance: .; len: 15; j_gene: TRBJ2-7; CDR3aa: CASSIERETTYEQYF; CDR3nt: TGTGCCAGTAGTATCGAGCGGGAAACCACCTACGAGCAGTACTTC
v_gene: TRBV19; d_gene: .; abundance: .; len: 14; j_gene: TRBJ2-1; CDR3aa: CASSSNGPYNEQFF; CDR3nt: TGTGCCAGTAGTTCCAACGGACCCTACAATGAGCAGTTCTTC
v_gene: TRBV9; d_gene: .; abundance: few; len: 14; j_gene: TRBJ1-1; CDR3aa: CASSPLLWDTEAFF; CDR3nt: TGTGCCAGCAGCCCTCTGTTATGGGACACTGAAGCTTTCTTT
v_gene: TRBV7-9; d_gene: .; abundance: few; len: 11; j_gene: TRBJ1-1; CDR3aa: CASSLFPEAFF; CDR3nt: TGTGCCAGCAGCTTATTCCCTGAAGCTTTCTTT
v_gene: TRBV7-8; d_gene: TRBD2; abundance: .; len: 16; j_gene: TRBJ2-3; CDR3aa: CASSSQRGYSTDTQYF; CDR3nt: TGTGCCAGCAGCTCACAGCGGGGTTATAGCACAGATACGCAGTATTTT
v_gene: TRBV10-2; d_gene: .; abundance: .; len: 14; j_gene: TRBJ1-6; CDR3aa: CASSEASLNSPLHF; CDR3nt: TGCGCCAGCAGTGAGGCCAGTTTGAATTCACCCCTCCACTTT
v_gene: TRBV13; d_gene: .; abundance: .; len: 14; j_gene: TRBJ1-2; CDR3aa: CASSPRQTLYGYTF; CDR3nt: TGTGCCAGCAGCCCCCGACAGACTCTCTATGGCTACACCTTC